This entry features one TCR beta chain sequence. Seattle patients were enrolled while actively infected and followed longitudinally. This entry comes from a study of blood T cell repertoires in COVID-19. Clones were sequenced by immunoSEQ multiplex PCR, and TCRdb holds only the in-frame ones, with some missing. In the table there are some 87,000 clones, around nine tenths of which are singletons. The ends were cut back, 2 bases at V and 4 bases at J, with 11 bases in the middle. The CDR3 has 14 amino acids. In germline, CDR1 is SGHDN, CDR2 FVKESK. Sequencing was performed on peripheral blood. The chain links TRBV14 to TRBJ1-2, with D possibly matching TRBD1 (6 bases). This TCR was sampled from a human donor with COVID-19, enrolled during active disease. The donor label of this sample is uncertain. The CDR3 sequence: CASSQRTAFYGYTF. CDR3 bases: TGTGCCAGCAGCCAAAGGACAGCGTTCTATGGCTACACCTTC.